This is a list of T cell receptor beta chains from one sample in a study of T cells after yellow fever vaccination. TCRdb re-called the 5' RACE reads with MiXCR, one entry per CDR3 protein. Here the sample spans 70,000 or so distinct CDR3 sequences, 4.5% to 7.5% being singletons. The sample consisted of CD4+ T cells sorted from PBMCs, taken about 2 weeks after the first yellow fever vaccination. The receptors were sampled from a man younger than 35 who received the YFV17D yellow fever vaccine. Each CDR3 is given with its conserved first and last residue. The D gene is left open where the match is weak. Size is stated as once, few or many counts, or a class when the clone is expanded.

D: -
V: TRBV7-2
J: TRBJ1-4
size: many
DNA: TGTGCCAGCAGATTAGGGTACTTAACTAATGAAAAACTGTTTTTT
CDR3: CASRLGYLTNEKLFF

D: -
V: TRBV6-5
J: TRBJ1-5
size: many
DNA: TGTGCCAGCAGTTACTCCGGGCCCAGCTCTACCACCCAGCATTTT
CDR3: CASSYSGPSSTTQHF

D: -
V: TRBV6-1
J: TRBJ2-2
size: once
DNA: TGTGCCAGCAGTGCCCGGACTGTAAGCGGGGAGCTGTTTTTT
CDR3: CASSARTVSGELFF

D: -
V: TRBV5-1
J: TRBJ2-3
size: many
DNA: TGCGCCAGCAGCCTAACGGTCGGGGACCCGCGGTATTTT
CDR3: CASSLTVGDPRYF

D: TRBD1
V: TRBV18
J: TRBJ1-4
size: many
DNA: TGTGCCAGCTCATCAATAGTAGGACAGGGGACTAATGAAAAACTGTTTTTT
CDR3: CASSSIVGQGTNEKLFF

D: -
V: TRBV9
J: TRBJ1-6
size: many
DNA: TGTGCCAGCAGCGTAGGTGGTGGTACACCCCTCCACTTT
CDR3: CASSVGGGTPLHF

D: TRBD1
V: TRBV5-1
J: TRBJ2-1
size: many
DNA: TGCGCCAGCAGCTTGGAGGGACAGGGGATTTGGAATGAGCAGTTCTTC
CDR3: CASSLEGQGIWNEQFF

D: TRBD2
V: TRBV29-1
J: TRBJ2-1
size: many
DNA: TGCAGCGTTGTCTCTAGCGGGGGTAATGAGCAGTTCTTC
CDR3: CSVVSSGGNEQFF

D: -
V: TRBV19
J: TRBJ2-5
size: many
DNA: TGTGCCAGTAGGCTGAGGACGCAAGAGACCCAGTACTTC
CDR3: CASRLRTQETQYF

D: -
V: TRBV10-3
J: TRBJ1-2
size: many
DNA: TGTGCCATCAGTGACACGTTTTATGGCTACACCTTC
CDR3: CAISDTFYGYTF

D: -
V: TRBV12-3/TRBV12-4
J: TRBJ2-2
size: many
DNA: TGTGCCAGCAGCCCCGTGGCCGGGGAGCTGTTTTTT
CDR3: CASSPVAGELFF

D: -
V: TRBV20-1
J: TRBJ2-5
size: many
DNA: TGCAGTGCTAGGCGTTGGGGAGAGACCCAGTACTTC
CDR3: CSARRWGETQYF

D: -
V: TRBV24-1
J: TRBJ1-2
size: many
DNA: TGTGCCACCAGTGATCCTTCCAGGGGTAGCTATGGCTACACCTTC
CDR3: CATSDPSRGSYGYTF

D: -
V: TRBV24-1
J: TRBJ2-3
size: many
DNA: TGTGCCACCAGCGACAGCGTCGAGCGAGATACGCAGTATTTT
CDR3: CATSDSVERDTQYF

D: TRBD1
V: TRBV24-1
J: TRBJ2-1
size: many
DNA: TGTGCCACCAGTGATGCCGGGACAGGGGACAATGAGCAGTTCTTC
CDR3: CATSDAGTGDNEQFF

D: -
V: TRBV5-1
J: TRBJ1-1
size: many
DNA: TGCGCCAGCAGATTCGATGGGAACACTGAAGCTTTCTTT
CDR3: CASRFDGNTEAFF

D: -
V: TRBV12-3/TRBV12-4
J: TRBJ2-2
size: many
DNA: TGTGCCAGCAGTTGGGCAGGGGGACTCACCGGGGAGCTGTTTTTT
CDR3: CASSWAGGLTGELFF

D: TRBD2
V: TRBV5-1
J: TRBJ2-5
size: many
DNA: TGCGCCAGCAGCTTGGGAGCTAGCGGTCCCCCCTCGGGGGAGACCCAGTACTTC
CDR3: CASSLGASGPPSGETQYF

D: -
V: TRBV7-9
J: TRBJ1-6
size: many
DNA: TGTGCCAGCAGCAACCAGGGGTCCTATAATTCACCCCTCCACTTT
CDR3: CASSNQGSYNSPLHF

D: -
V: TRBV19
J: TRBJ1-2
size: many
DNA: TGTGCCAGTAGTATAGTGGGGCAGGCGAACTATGGCTACACCTTC
CDR3: CASSIVGQANYGYTF

D: -
V: TRBV28
J: TRBJ2-5
size: many
DNA: TGTGCCAGCAGTCCCCCACCGGGACTTCCTCAAGAGACCCAGTACTTC
CDR3: CASSPPPGLPQETQYF

D: -
V: TRBV7-8
J: TRBJ1-1
size: many
DNA: TGTGCCAGCAGCTTAGCGCTGAACACTGAAGCTTTCTTT
CDR3: CASSLALNTEAFF

D: -
V: TRBV19
J: TRBJ2-7
size: many
DNA: TGTGCCAGTAGTATGGGGAGACACAGCTACGAGCAGTACTTC
CDR3: CASSMGRHSYEQYF

D: -
V: TRBV5-1
J: TRBJ1-1
size: many
DNA: TGCGCCAGCAGCGTAATGGGGACGGCAACTGAAGCTTTCTTT
CDR3: CASSVMGTATEAFF

D: -
V: TRBV4-1
J: TRBJ1-5
size: many
DNA: TGCGCCAGCAGCCAGGACCTTACAGGGATACGGAAGGGGGGTCAGCCCCAGCATTTT
CDR3: CASSQDLTGIRKGGQPQHF

D: -
V: TRBV7-9
J: TRBJ2-5
size: many
DNA: TGTGCCAGCGCCCCCCTCGTCGTGACCCAGTACTTC
CDR3: CASAPLVVTQYF

D: -
V: TRBV19
J: TRBJ1-5
size: many
DNA: TGTGCCAGTAGTTCGCAAGCGGGAGGTCAGCCCCAGCATTTT
CDR3: CASSSQAGGQPQHF

D: -
V: TRBV29-1
J: TRBJ1-4
size: many
DNA: TGCAGCGCAGGGGCAACTAATGAAAAACTGTTTTTT
CDR3: CSAGATNEKLFF

D: -
V: TRBV4-1
J: TRBJ2-3
size: many
DNA: TGCGCCAGCAGCCAACGGAGCCCAGATACGCAGTATTTT
CDR3: CASSQRSPDTQYF

D: -
V: TRBV27
J: TRBJ2-5
size: many
DNA: TGTGCCAGCAGTGCAGACTACACCCAAGAGACCCAGTACTTC
CDR3: CASSADYTQETQYF

D: -
V: TRBV10-3
J: TRBJ1-1
size: many
DNA: TGTGCCATCAGTGAGTCTAGGGGGATCCGAATGAACACTGAAGCTTTCTTT
CDR3: CAISESRGIRMNTEAFF

D: TRBD2
V: TRBV7-2
J: TRBJ2-1
size: many
DNA: TGTGCCAGCAGAGGACTAGCGGGGAAATACAATGAGCAGTTCTTC
CDR3: CASRGLAGKYNEQFF

D: -
V: TRBV5-6
J: TRBJ2-1
size: many
DNA: TGTGCCAGCAGTTCGGATGGGACACTCAACAATGAGCAGTTCTTC
CDR3: CASSSDGTLNNEQFF